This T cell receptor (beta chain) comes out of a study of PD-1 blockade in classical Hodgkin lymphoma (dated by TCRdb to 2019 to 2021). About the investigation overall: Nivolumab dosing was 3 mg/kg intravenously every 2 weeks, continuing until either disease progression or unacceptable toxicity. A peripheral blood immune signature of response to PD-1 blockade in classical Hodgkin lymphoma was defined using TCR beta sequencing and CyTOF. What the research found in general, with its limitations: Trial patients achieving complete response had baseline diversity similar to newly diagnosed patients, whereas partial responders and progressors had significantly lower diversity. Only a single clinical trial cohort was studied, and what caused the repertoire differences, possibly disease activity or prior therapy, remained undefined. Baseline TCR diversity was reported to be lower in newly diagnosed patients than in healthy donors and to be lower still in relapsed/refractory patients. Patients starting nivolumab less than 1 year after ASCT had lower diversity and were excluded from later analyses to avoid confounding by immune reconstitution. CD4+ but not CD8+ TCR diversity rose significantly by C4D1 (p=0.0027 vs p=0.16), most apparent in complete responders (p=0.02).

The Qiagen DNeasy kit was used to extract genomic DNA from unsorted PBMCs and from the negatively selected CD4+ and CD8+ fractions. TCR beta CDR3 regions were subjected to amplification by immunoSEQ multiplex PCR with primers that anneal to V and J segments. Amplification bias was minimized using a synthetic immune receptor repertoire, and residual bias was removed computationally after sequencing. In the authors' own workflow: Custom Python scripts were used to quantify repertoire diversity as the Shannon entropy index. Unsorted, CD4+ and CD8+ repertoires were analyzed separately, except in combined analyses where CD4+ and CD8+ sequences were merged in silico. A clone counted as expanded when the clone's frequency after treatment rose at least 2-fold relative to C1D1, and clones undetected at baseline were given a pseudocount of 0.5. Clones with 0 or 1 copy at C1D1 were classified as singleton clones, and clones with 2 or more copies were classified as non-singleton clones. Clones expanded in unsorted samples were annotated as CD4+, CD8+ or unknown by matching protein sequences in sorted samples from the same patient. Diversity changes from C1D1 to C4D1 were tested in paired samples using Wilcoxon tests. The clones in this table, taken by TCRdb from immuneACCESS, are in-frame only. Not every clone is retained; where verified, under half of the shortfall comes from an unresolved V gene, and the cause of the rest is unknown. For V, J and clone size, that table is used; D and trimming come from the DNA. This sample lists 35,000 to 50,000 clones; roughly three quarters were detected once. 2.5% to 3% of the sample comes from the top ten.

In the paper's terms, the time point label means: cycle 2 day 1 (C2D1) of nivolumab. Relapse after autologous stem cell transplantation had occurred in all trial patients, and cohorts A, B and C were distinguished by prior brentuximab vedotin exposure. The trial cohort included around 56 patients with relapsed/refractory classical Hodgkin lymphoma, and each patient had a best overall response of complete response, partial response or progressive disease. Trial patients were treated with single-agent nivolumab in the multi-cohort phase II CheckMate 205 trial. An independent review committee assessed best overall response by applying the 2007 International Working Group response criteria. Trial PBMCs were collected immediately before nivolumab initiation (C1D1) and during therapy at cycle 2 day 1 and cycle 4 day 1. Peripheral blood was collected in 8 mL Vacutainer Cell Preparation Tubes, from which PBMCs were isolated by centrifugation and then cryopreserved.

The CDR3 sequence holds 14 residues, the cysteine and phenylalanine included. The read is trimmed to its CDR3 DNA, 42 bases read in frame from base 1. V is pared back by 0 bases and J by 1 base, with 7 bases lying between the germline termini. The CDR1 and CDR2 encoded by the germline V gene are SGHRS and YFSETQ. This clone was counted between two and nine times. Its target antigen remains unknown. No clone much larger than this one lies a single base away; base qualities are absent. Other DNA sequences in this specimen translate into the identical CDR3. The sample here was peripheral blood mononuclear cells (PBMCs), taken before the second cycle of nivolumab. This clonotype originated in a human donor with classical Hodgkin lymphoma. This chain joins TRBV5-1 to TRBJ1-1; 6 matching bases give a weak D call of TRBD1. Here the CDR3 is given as CASSLEGGNTEAFF. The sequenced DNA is TGCGCCAGCAGCTTGGAAGGGGGGAACACTGAAGCTTTCTTT.